A single sample is the source of the 10 T cell receptor beta chains below, sequenced in a study of tumor-infiltrating lymphocytes in primary liver carcinoma. The input was about 490 ng total RNA; TCR beta cDNA was made from it with a constant-region primer. The TCR beta library was amplified through three nested multiplex PCR rounds in a modified ARM-PCR procedure. In the first two PCR rounds, TRBV1-TRBV30 forward primers were paired with a C-beta reverse primer, and each round lasted approximately 10 cycles. TCRdb fed the multiplex PCR reads into MiXCR, producing one record per CDR3 protein. The sample consists of 300,000 to 350,000 distinct CDR3 sequences, about 61% of them appearing once. Germline DNA was extracted too, while blood RNA derived from unsorted whole blood. The specimen sequenced was peripheral blood. Receptors originate from a man aged 40-49 years with primary liver carcinoma and hepatitis B virus infection.

For this clonotype: This sequence may be a read error, since a much larger clone differs from it by one base. CDR3 sequence reads: CAGSYRDREYEQYF. The CDR3 nucleotides are TGTGCCGGCAGTTACCGGGACAGAGAGTACGAGCAGTACTTC. The chain joins TRBV6-5 to TRBJ2-7, with 7 bases aligning to TRBD1. Germline CDR1 and CDR2: MNHEY and SVGAGI. The CDR3 spans 14 residues.

This chain joins TRBV14 and TRBJ2-7; D gene uncertain. Germline V gene data show CDR1 as SGHDN and CDR2 as FVKESK. Trimming pared 0 bases from V and 7 bases from J, leaving 7 bases between. CDR3 length: 12 residues. CDR3 in DNA: TGTGCCAGCAGCCAAGATCGCTCGGAGCAGTACTTC. This gives the protein CASSQDRSEQYF.

Notes on this clonotype: A clone one base away is much larger, so this may be a read error. This chain connects TRBV29-1 to TRBJ2-1; TRBD2 matches 7 bases. CDR3 size: 13 residues. Per germline, CDR1 SQVTM and CDR2 ANQGSEA. The CDR3 is CSVAPSGFNELFF. In nucleotides, the CDR3 is TGCAGCGTTGCCCCTAGCGGTTTCAATGAGCTGTTCTTC.

As for this clonotype: This may be a read error, as it is one base from a much larger clone. The J gene is TRBJ1-5, the V gene TRBV6-5; 8 positions agree with TRBD1. Germline V gene sequence: CDR1 MNHEY, CDR2 SVGAGI. The J segment lost 0 bases and the V segment lost 6 bases, leaving 10 bases of the junction unmatched. CDR3 length equals 17 residues. The CDR3 spells CASRVTGDPYSNQPQHF. Written as DNA, the CDR3 is TGTGCCAGCAGGGTGACAGGGGATCCGTATAGCAATCAGCCCCAGCATTTT.

This clonotype showed up many times. V usage is TRBV4-1 and J usage is TRBJ2-4, with D tentatively TRBD2 (6 bases). Trimming left V 6 bases short and J 9 bases short, with 18 bases between. Germline CDR1 is MGHRA and CDR2 is YSYEKL. The CDR3 consists of 14 residues. This CDR3 reads CASSYRDSRGIQYF. In DNA, the CDR3 is TGCGCCAGCAGTTACCGGGACTCCCGGGGCATTCAGTACTTC.

With respect to this clonotype: Relative to the germline gene, one junction end is altered; a read error may explain this. The chain couples TRBV7-9 to TRBJ2-2, with D unresolved. CDR1 is SEHNR and CDR2 is FQNEAQ in the germline V gene (reference sequence). The length of the CDR3 is 13 residues. The CDR3, as DNA: TGTGCCAGCAGCTTACGGGTCACCGAGGAGCTGTTTTTT. It translates to CASSLRVTEELFF.

This clonotype has a count of ten or more. This rearrangement joins TRBV6-1 to TRBJ2-7; TRBD1 matches 9 bases. The CDR3 is 15 amino acids. The trim removed 0 bases at V and 6 bases at J, leaving 6 bases unmatched. Germline V CDR1 and CDR2: MNHNS, SASEGT. Written as DNA, the CDR3 is TGTGCCAGCAGTGAAGCCCGGGACAGGGTTCGCGAGCAGTACTTC. This gives the protein CASSEARDRVREQYF.

This clonotype occurred many times. The CDR3 DNA sequence: TGTGCCAGCAGTCCCGGGGCAAGAACGTACAATGAGCAGTTCTTC. This encodes CASSPGARTYNEQFF. V usage is TRBV6-2 or TRBV6-3 and J usage is TRBJ2-1; D is possibly TRBD1 or TRBD2 (5 bases each). CDR1 and CDR2 from the germline V gene are MNHEY and SVGEGT. The V gene lost 5 bases and the J gene lost 4 bases, with 15 bases spanning the gap. The CDR3 has 15 amino acids.

With respect to this clonotype: Because the CDR3 is missing its conserved closing phenylalanine or tryptophan, this is likely a read error. The rearrangement uses TRBV4-2 and TRBJ2-5; D may be TRBD2 (7 bases). The CDR3 consists of 14 residues. The germline V gene encodes CDR1 LGHNA and CDR2 YNFKEQ. The CDR3 here is CASSPSGGQQTQYL. The DNA for the CDR3 is TGTGCCAGCAGCCCTTCGGGGGGCCAACAGACCCAGTACCTT.

The J gene is TRBJ2-1, the V gene TRBV30; D call uncertain. Germline V gene sequence: CDR1 GTSNPN, CDR2 SVGIG (reference sequence). The CDR3 loop spans 11 amino acids. V lost 3 bases and J lost 4, with 4 bases in between. The CDR3 DNA reads as TGTGCCTGGAGCCCTTACAATGAGCAGTTCTTC. This sequence encodes CAWSPYNEQFF.